Listed here is a single T cell receptor beta chain. Per germline, CDR1 SNHLY and CDR2 FYNNEI. There are 14 residues in the CDR3. The germline V and J ends were trimmed by 8 bases and 4 bases, with 15 bases remaining between them. The sample originates from a study of blood T cell repertoires in COVID-19. For the study at large: PBMCs, B-cell-depleted T cells, or T cells provided the cDNA or gDNA that made up the material.

As originally analysed: How many nucleated cells were present was estimated from reference gene primer amplification. Generated by immunoSEQ multiplex PCR, the TCRdb table keeps only in-frame clones and is missing some. That table is the source of V, J and clone size, and D and trimming were worked out from the DNA. The table has around 400,000 clones, roughly four fifths seen once. The source is a woman in her forties or fifties who had recovered from COVID-19. The rearrangement links TRBV2 to TRBJ1-5, with no clear D. The sample consisted of PBMCs or T cells enriched from blood (not recorded which). This CDR3 is CASVGPRLNQPQHF. The DNA of the CDR3 is TGTGCCAGCGTAGGACCGAGACTAAATCAGCCCCAGCATTTT.